This record covers a single TCR beta chain. Its antigen is unidentified. V lost 4 bases, J lost 8 bases, and 20 bases lay in between. Per germline, CDR1 MDHEN and CDR2 SYDVKM. The CDR3 runs to 15 residues. Clones were sequenced by immunoSEQ multiplex PCR, and TCRdb holds only the in-frame ones, with some missing. This sample yields approximately 130,000 clones, of which 90% are seen a single time; approximately 0.99% belongs to the top ten. The data originate from a study of OX40 agonist ivuxolimab in advanced cancers. Study-wide context: Participants could have had prior anti-PD-1, anti-PD-L1 or anti-CTLA-4 therapy, and around 40% had some. Three patients got partial responses; one had hepatocellular carcinoma and two had cutaneous melanoma.

General study findings and limits: Expanded peripheral T cells had an undetermined antigen specificity. There was clonal expansion of CD4+ and CD8+ blood T cells by week 6 at 0.1 to 3.0 mg/kg.

The material was CD4+ or CD8+ T cells sorted from blood, obtained in a trial of the OX40 agonist ivuxolimab. The rearrangement joins TRBV28 to TRBJ1-2; D is possibly TRBD1 (5 bases). The TCR originated in an adult with an advanced solid tumor such as melanoma, head and neck, liver or kidney cancer. Here the CDR3 DNA reads TGTGCCAGCAGTTCCCAGGGTACCCTCACGGAAGGCTACACCTTC. Encoded protein: CASSSQGTLTEGYTF.